This entry is about one T cell receptor beta chain. There are 14 residues in the CDR3. Germline CDR1 reads MNHEY; CDR2 reads SVGAGI. J was trimmed by 7 bases and V by 6 bases; bases with no gene match: 10. Seattle cases were enrolled at active infection and followed longitudinally. This specimen comes from a study of blood T cell repertoires in COVID-19. For the study at large: In each case, the material was cDNA or gDNA derived from T cells, B-cell-depleted T cells, or PBMCs.

Assay: immunoSEQ multiplex PCR; the TCRdb copy retains only in-frame clones and omits some. The data contain hundreds of thousands of clones, 70% to 90% of them singletons. The sequenced sample was peripheral blood. This TCR derives from a woman in her forties or fifties with COVID-19, enrolled during active disease. The chain joins TRBV6-5 to TRBJ1-2; 8 bases agree with TRBD1. CDR3 nucleotides: TGTGCCAGCAGCCTAACCTATACAGGGGGTGGCTACACCTTC. This translates into CASSLTYTGGGYTF.